This TCR beta chain was retrieved from a study of shared clonotypes between healthy human individuals. The CDR3 totals 16 residues. The V segment lost 5 bases and the J segment 4 bases; nucleotides outside the gene matches: 11. CDR1 SGHTA and CDR2 FQGNSA come from the germline V gene. Profiling relied on immunoSEQ multiplex PCR, and the TCRdb table lists in-frame clones only, not all of them. Of over 75,000 clones listed, over 60% are singletons. The sequence was collected from a man aged 25 to 40 in good health. The sample was memory CD8+ T cells sorted from blood. Indicated subset: CD45RO+ cells pooled with CCR7-negative TemRA cells. V gene TRBV7-2 combines with J gene TRBJ2-3, with 8 bases matching TRBD1. The CDR3 reads CASSPSGGARADTQYF. In DNA form, the CDR3 reads TGTGCCAGCAGCCCTTCAGGGGGCGCGAGGGCAGATACGCAGTATTTT. Full variable domain (rest looked up from reference TRBV7-2 and TRBJ2-3): GAGVSQSPSNKVTEKGKDVELRCDPISGHTALYWYRQSLGQGLEFLIYFQGNSAPDKSGLPSDRFSAERTGGSVSTLTIQRTQQEDSAVYLCASSPSGGARADTQYFGPGTRLTVL.